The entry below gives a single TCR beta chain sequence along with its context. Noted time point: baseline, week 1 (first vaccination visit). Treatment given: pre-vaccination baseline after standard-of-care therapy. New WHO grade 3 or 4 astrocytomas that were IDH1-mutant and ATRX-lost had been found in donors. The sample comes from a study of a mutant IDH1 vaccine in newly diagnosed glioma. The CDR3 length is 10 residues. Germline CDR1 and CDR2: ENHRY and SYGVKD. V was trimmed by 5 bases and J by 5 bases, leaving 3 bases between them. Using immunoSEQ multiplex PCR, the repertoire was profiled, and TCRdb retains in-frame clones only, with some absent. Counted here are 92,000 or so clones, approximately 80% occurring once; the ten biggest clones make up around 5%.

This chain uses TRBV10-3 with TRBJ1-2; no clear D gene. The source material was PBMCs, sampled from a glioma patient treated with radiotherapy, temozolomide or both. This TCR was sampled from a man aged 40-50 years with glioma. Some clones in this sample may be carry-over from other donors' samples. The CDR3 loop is CAISPYGYTF. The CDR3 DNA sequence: TGTGCCATCAGTCCTTATGGCTACACCTTC.